The clone carrying this T cell receptor (beta chain) was seen a few times. This entry is derived from a study of immune characterization of retroperitoneal liposarcoma. TCRdb itself ran the PCR reads through MiXCR, one entry per CDR3 protein. This table has over 10,000 distinct CDR3 sequences, around 50% appearing once. Sequenced input: tumor tissue. The receptor's source is a female donor with retroperitoneal liposarcoma.

The CDR3, as DNA: TGTGCCATCAGACAGCTTTCTGGAAACACCATATATTTT. Its translation: CAIRQLSGNTIYF. The gene calls are TRBV6-1 and TRBJ1-3; D may be TRBD1 (5 bases). V lost 10 bases and J 1 base, leaving 11 bases between the germline ends. The CDR3 is made up of 13 amino acids. The V gene's germline CDR1 is MNHNS and CDR2 SASEGT.